This TCR beta chain comes out of a study of shared clonotypes between healthy human individuals. Study results and caveats: Across subsets, estimated richness was generally greater for naive than for memory populations. Even with large depth, rarefaction showed that sorted-subset sequencing was incomplete.

Every immunoSEQ plate was one replicate of a subset's evenly spread DNA. Here immunoSEQ multiplex PCR was the method, and the copy in TCRdb shows in-frame clones only, minus some. This sample has around 640,000 clones, with roughly 96% found just once. As for this clone: Its antigen is not identified.

CDR3 size: 17 residues. Germline V gives CDR1 SGDLS, CDR2 YYNGEE. V dropped 5 bases and J dropped 5; count of bases not matched to a gene: 16. Naive CD8 cells lacked CD45RO, underwent positive selection for CCR7 and left out terminally differentiated effector memory CD45RA+ cells. All donors were healthy HIV-negative adults lacking recent acute infections or vaccinations. The gene calls are TRBV9 and TRBJ2-1, with 7 bases matching TRBD2. Sequencing was performed on naive CD8+ T cells sorted from blood. This TCR was sampled from a woman under 40 in good health. The CDR3 DNA is TGTGCCAGCAGACCTGGAGGTGGCGGGAGTAGGAACAATGAGCAGTTCTTC. It specifies CASRPGGGGSRNNEQFF.